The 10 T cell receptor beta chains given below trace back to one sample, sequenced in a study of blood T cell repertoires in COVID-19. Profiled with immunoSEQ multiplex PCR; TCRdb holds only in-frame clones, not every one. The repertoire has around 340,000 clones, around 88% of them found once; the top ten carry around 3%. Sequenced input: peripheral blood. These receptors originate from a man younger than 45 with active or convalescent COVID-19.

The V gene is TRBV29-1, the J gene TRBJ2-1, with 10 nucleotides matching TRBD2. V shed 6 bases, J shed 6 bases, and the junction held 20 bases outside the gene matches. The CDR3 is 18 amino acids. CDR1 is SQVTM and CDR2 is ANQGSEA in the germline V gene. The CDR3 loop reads CSVYSALGTGTSVNEQFF. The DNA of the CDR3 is TGCAGCGTCTACAGTGCGTTGGGGACCGGGACTAGCGTCAATGAGCAGTTCTTC.

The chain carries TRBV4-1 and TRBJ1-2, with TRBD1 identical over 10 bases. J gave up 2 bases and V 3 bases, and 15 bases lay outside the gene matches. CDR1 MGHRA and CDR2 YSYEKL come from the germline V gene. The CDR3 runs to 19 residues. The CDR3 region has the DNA TGCGCCAGCAGCCAGCCTCGACAGGGGGCATCGAGGAGGAACTATGGCTACACCTTC. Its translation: CASSQPRQGASRRNYGYTF.

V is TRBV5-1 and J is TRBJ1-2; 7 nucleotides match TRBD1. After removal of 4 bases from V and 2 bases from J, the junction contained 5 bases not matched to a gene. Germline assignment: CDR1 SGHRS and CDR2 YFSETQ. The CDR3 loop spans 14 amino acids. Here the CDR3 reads CASSPEQGNYGYTF. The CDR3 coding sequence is TGCGCCAGCAGCCCTGAACAGGGGAACTATGGCTACACCTTC.

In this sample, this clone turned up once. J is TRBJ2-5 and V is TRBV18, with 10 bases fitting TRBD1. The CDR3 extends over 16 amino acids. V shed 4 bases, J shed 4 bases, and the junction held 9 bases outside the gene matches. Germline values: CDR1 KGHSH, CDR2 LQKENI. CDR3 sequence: CASSRIRDRGGETQYF. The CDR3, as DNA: TGTGCCAGCTCACGTATCCGGGACAGGGGTGGAGAGACCCAGTACTTC.

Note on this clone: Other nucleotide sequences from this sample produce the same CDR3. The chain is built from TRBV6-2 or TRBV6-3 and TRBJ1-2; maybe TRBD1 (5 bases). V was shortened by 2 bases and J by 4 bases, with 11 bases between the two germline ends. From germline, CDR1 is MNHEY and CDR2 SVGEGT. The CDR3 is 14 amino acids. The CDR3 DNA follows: TGTGCCAGCAGTTACCGGCAGGGAGGCTATGGCTACACCTTC. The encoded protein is CASSYRQGGYGYTF.

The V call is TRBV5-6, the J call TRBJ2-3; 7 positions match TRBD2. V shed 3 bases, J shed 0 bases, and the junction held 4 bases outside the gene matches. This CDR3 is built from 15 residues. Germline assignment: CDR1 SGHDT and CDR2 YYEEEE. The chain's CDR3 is CASSSRDYSTDTQYF. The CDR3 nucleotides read TGTGCCAGCAGCTCCCGGGACTACAGCACAGATACGCAGTATTTT.

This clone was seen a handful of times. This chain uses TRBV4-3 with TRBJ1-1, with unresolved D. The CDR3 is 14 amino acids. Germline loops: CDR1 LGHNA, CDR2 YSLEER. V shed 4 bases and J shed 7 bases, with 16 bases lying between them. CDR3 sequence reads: CASSPPGRGNEAFF. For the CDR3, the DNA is TGCGCCAGCAGCCCCCCGGGAAGAGGCAATGAAGCTTTCTTT.

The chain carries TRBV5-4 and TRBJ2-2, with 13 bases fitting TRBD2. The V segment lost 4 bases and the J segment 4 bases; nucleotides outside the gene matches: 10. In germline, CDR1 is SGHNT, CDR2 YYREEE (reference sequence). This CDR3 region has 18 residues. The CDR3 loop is CASSPPGLAGFGTGELFF. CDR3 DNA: TGTGCCAGCAGCCCACCGGGACTAGCGGGATTCGGCACCGGGGAGCTGTTTTTT.

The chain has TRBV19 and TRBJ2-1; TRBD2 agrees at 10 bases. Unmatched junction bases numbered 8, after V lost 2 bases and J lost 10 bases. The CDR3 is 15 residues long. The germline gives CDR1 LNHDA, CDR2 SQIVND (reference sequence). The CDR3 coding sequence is TGTGCCAGTAGTATACCCTGGACTAGCGGAGTAGAGCAGTTCTTC. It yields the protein CASSIPWTSGVEQFF.

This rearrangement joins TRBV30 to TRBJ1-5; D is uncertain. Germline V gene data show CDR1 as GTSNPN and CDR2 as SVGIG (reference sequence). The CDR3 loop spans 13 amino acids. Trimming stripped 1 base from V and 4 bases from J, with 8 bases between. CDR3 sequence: CAWSADGNQPQHF. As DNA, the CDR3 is TGTGCCTGGAGTGCCGACGGGAATCAGCCCCAGCATTTT.